A single sample gave rise to the 27 T cell receptor beta chains below, sequenced in a study of T cell responses to AZD1222 COVID-19 vaccine. The repertoire was sequenced with immunoSEQ multiplex PCR; TCRdb's copy has only in-frame clones and lacks some. This sample has 100,000 or so clones, with roughly nine tenths found just once. Sequencing was performed on peripheral blood, taken 28 days after the second AZD1222 dose. Every receptor here comes from an adult who received the AZD1222 COVID-19 vaccine.

The chain recombines TRBV5-4 with TRBJ2-1; D possibly corresponds to TRBD2 (6 bases). The CDR3 spans 13 residues. V was trimmed by 7 bases and J by 5 bases, leaving 13 bases between them. CDR1 SGHNT and CDR2 YYREEE come from the germline V gene (reference sequence). DNA for the CDR3: TGTGCCAGCGGGGCGGGGTGGAACAATGAGCAGTTCTTC. It is translated as CASGAGWNNEQFF.

The chain recombines TRBV10-2 with TRBJ2-6, with a possible D match to TRBD1 (5 bases). V was pared by 7 bases and J by 3 bases, with 13 bases between. Germline assignment: CDR1 WSHSY and CDR2 SAAADI. The CDR3 has 15 residues. CDR3 bases: TGCGCCAGCAACCCAGGGTATGGTGGGGCCAACGTCCTGACTTTC. Its translation: CASNPGYGGANVLTF.

Only one count was recorded for this clone. The CDR3 nucleotides read TGTGCCAGCAGCTTAGGTAGCGGGAGGGCGGATACGCAGTATTTT. It is translated as CASSLGSGRADTQYF. The V gene is TRBV7-9, the J gene TRBJ2-3; TRBD2 matches 11 bases. The CDR3 extends over 15 amino acids. Unmatched junction bases numbered 3, after V lost 1 base and J lost 6 bases. Germline V gene data show CDR1 as SEHNR and CDR2 as FQNEAQ (reference sequence).

The V and J genes are TRBV5-6 and TRBJ2-7; 7 nucleotides align to TRBD1. With V trimmed by 1 base and J by 2 bases, 3 bases remained unmatched. CDR1 is SGHDT and CDR2 is YYEEEE in the germline V gene. The CDR3 totals 14 residues. CDR3 in DNA: TGTGCCAGCAGCTTGCTTGGACAGGCCTACGAGCAGTACTTC. Translating it yields CASSLLGQAYEQYF.

This clone was recorded only once. V and J are TRBV5-4 and TRBJ2-6; TRBD1 matches 9 bases. Per germline, CDR1 SGHNT and CDR2 YYREEE (reference sequence). V lost 0 bases, J lost 3 bases, and 10 bases stayed unmatched. The CDR3 is made up of 19 amino acids. Here the CDR3 reads CASSLVRTGAFFGANVLTF. CDR3 coding DNA: TGTGCCAGCAGCTTGGTGCGGACAGGGGCGTTTTTTGGGGCCAACGTCCTGACTTTC.

The chain couples TRBV6-1 to TRBJ2-3; TRBD1 matches at 9 bases. There are 17 residues in the CDR3. Germline V lookup: CDR1 MNHNS, CDR2 SASEGT. Trimming took 2 bases from V and 1 from J; bases not matched to a gene: 7. The CDR3 sequence is CASSEYWTGVGTDTQYF. The CDR3 bases are TGTGCCAGCAGTGAATACTGGACAGGGGTGGGCACAGATACGCAGTATTTT.

This clone appeared a single time. The V call is TRBV2, the J call TRBJ1-5; 7 bases map to TRBD1. With V trimmed by 4 bases and J by 2 bases, 2 bases remained unmatched. This CDR3 spans 14 amino acids. Germline V gene lookup returns CDR1 SNHLY and CDR2 FYNNEI. Written as DNA, the CDR3 is TGTGCCAGCAGTGGTGGACAGGGCAATCAGCCCCAGCATTTT. Amino acid sequence: CASSGGQGNQPQHF. The full variable domain, its missing parts supplied by reference TRBV2 and TRBJ1-5, is EPEVTQTPSHQVTQMGQEVILRCVPISNHLYFYWYRQILGQKVEFLVSFYNNEISEKSEIFDDQFSVERPDGSNFTLKIRSTKLEDSAMYFCASSGGQGNQPQHFGDGTRLSIL.

The gene calls are TRBV28 and TRBJ1-2; D gene unclear. V lost 4 bases to trimming and J lost 0 bases, with 12 bases between them. The CDR3 runs 15 residues. From germline, CDR1 is MDHEN and CDR2 SYDVKM. CDR3 in amino acids: CASSSRTTANYGYTF. CDR3 DNA: TGTGCCAGCAGTTCCCGAACGACGGCTAACTATGGCTACACCTTC.

The chain is built from TRBV5-1 and TRBJ2-7; no clear D gene. V gave up 0 bases and J gave up 0 bases, with 7 bases separating them. The CDR3 sequence is 14 residues long. Germline CDR1 and CDR2: SGHRS and YFSETQ. The DNA for the CDR3 is TGCGCCAGCAGCTTGGGTCTATCCTCCTACGAGCAGTACTTC. Translation gives CASSLGLSSYEQYF.

The chain has TRBV20-1 and TRBJ2-7; no reliable D call. Germline V gene data show CDR1 as DFQATT and CDR2 as SNEGSKA (reference sequence). CDR3 size: 11 residues. The V and J ends lost 7 bases and 1 base respectively, with 8 bases between them. CDR3 residues: CSGLTSYEQYF. In DNA, the CDR3 is TGCAGTGGCCTGACTTCCTACGAGCAGTACTTC.

About this clone: The junction differs from germline at one of its ends, possibly a read error. V gene TRBV13 combines with J gene TRBJ2-7; 7 bases agree with TRBD2. The CDR3 contains 13 residues. The germline CDR1 and CDR2 sequences are PRHDT and FYEKMQ (reference sequence). CDR3 loop: CASSLGRALEQYF. As DNA, the CDR3 is TGTGCCAGCAGCCTAGGGAGGGCCCTCGAGCAGTACTTC.

J is TRBJ2-1 and V is TRBV11-3; TRBD2 agrees at 7 bases. The CDR3 is 18 residues long. The germline gives CDR1 SGHNT, CDR2 YENEEA. J was trimmed by 2 bases and V by 4 bases; bases with no gene match: 14. The CDR3 is CASSSPGPGGSPYNEQFF. In nucleotides, the CDR3 is TGTGCCAGCAGCTCCCCAGGGCCTGGCGGGAGCCCCTACAATGAGCAGTTCTTC. Combining the CDR3 with reference TRBV11-3 and TRBJ2-1 gives the whole variable domain EAGVVQSPRYKIIEKKQPVAFWCNPISGHNTLYWYLQNLGQGPELLIRYENEEAVDDSQLPKDRFSAERLKGVDSTLKIQPAELGDSAVYLCASSSPGPGGSPYNEQFFGPGTRLTVL.

This chain joins TRBV28 and TRBJ1-5, with D possibly TRBD1 on 6 matching bases. Germline CDR1 and CDR2: MDHEN and SYDVKM. Deletions cut 7 bases from V and 1 base from J, with 17 bases between. The CDR3 has 16 amino acids. Written as DNA, the CDR3 is TGTGCCAGCACCATTTTATCCAGGGGAAGCAATCAGCCCCAGCATTTT. Its translation: CASTILSRGSNQPQHF.

The CDR3: CASSPGTGGNQPQHF. Here the CDR3 DNA reads TGTGCCAGTAGCCCCGGGACAGGGGGCAATCAGCCCCAGCATTTT. V and J are TRBV19 and TRBJ1-5; TRBD1 matches at 10 bases. This CDR3 spans 15 amino acids. Germline CDR1 LNHDA, CDR2 SQIVND (reference sequence). V lost 6 bases to trimming and J lost 2 bases; unmatched junction nucleotides: 4.

The V call is TRBV6-5, the J call TRBJ1-2, with a weak D call TRBD1 (6 bases). The CDR3 runs 14 residues. CDR1 is MNHEY, CDR2 SVGAGI, per germline. V gave up 7 bases and J gave up 4 bases, with 16 bases separating them. The CDR3 region is CASTRQDRTYGYTF. CDR3 nucleotides: TGTGCCAGCACCCGGCAGGACAGAACCTATGGCTACACCTTC.

The chain recombines TRBV5-1 with TRBJ1-5, with 10 bases aligning to TRBD1. The CDR3 runs to 16 residues. The trim removed 0 bases at V and 9 bases at J, leaving 9 bases unmatched. CDR1 SGHRS and CDR2 YFSETQ come from the germline V gene. CDR3 residues: CASSLAGTGAGGPQHF. The CDR3 bases are TGCGCCAGCAGCTTGGCAGGGACAGGGGCAGGGGGGCCCCAGCATTTT.

CDR3 sequence: CASSSTQGDGSPLHF. The CDR3 bases are TGTGCCAGCAGTTCTACACAGGGCGATGGATCACCCCTCCACTTT. J is TRBJ1-6 and V is TRBV28; weak D call: TRBD1 (6 bases). The CDR3 runs 15 residues. Germline loops: CDR1 MDHEN, CDR2 SYDVKM. V lost 4 bases and J lost 10, with 17 bases in between. The whole variable domain, remainder taken from reference TRBV28 and TRBJ1-6, is DVKVTQSSRYLVKRTGEKVFLECVQDMDHENMFWYRQDPGLGLRLIYFSYDVKMKEKGDIPEGYSVSREKKERFSLILESASTNQTSMYLCASSSTQGDGSPLHFGNGTRLTVT.

The chain joins TRBV2 to TRBJ1-5; D not resolved. Germline lookup yields CDR1 SNHLY and CDR2 FYNNEI. The CDR3 length is 14 residues. Trimming shortened V by 4 bases and J by 1 base, and 8 bases separated the two germline ends. Here the CDR3 DNA reads TGTGCCAGCAGTGGGGGAATCAGCAATCAGCCCCAGCATTTT. This gives the protein CASSGGISNQPQHF.

This chain connects TRBV3-1 (or the pseudogene TRBV3-2) to TRBJ2-5; 10 bases map to TRBD2. CDR3 length: 17 residues. J gave up 1 base and V 4 bases, and 9 bases lay outside the gene matches. Germline V gene data show CDR1 as LGHDT and CDR2 as YNNKEL (reference sequence). The CDR3 bases are TGTGCCAGCAGCCCCGGTAGGCTAGCGGGAGTCCAAGAGACCCAGTACTTC. Protein product: CASSPGRLAGVQETQYF.

The rearrangement uses TRBV11-2 and TRBJ1-5; 10 positions agree with TRBD1. Germline V gene data show CDR1 as SGHAT and CDR2 as FQNNGV. Losses at the gene ends were 2 bases for V and 4 bases for J; bases not matched to a gene: 5. CDR3 length: 16 residues. The CDR3 sequence is CASSLPGQGMNQPQHF. As DNA, the CDR3 is TGTGCCAGCAGCTTACCGGGACAGGGGATGAATCAGCCCCAGCATTTT.

About this clone: At one end the junction does not follow the germline gene, possibly because of a read error. The chain links TRBV4-3 to TRBJ2-1; TRBD2 agrees at 12 bases. This CDR3 spans 15 amino acids. Germline CDR1 LGHNA, CDR2 YSLEER. CDR3 region: CASSQRLAGVSEQFF. Written as DNA, the CDR3 is TGCGCCAGTAGCCAACGACTAGCGGGAGTTAGTGAGCAGTTCTTC.

V usage is TRBV10-3 and J usage is TRBJ2-1, with unresolved D. The CDR3 totals 12 residues. Per the germline V gene, CDR1 is ENHRY and CDR2 is SYGVKD. V lost 0 bases, J lost 9 bases, and 6 bases lay in between. The CDR3 region has the DNA TGTGCCATCAGTGAGTCATTGGGTGAGCAGTTCTTC. Protein product: CAISESLGEQFF.

The chain combines TRBV24-1 with TRBJ2-3, with no clear D. The CDR3 consists of 14 residues. Germline CDR1 reads KGHDR; CDR2 reads SFDVKD. Between the trimmed V and J ends, which lost 4 bases and 4 bases, there was a span of 11 bases. The CDR3 loop reads CATSDPEVADTQYF. DNA of the CDR3: TGTGCCACCAGTGACCCCGAGGTCGCAGATACGCAGTATTTT.

V usage is TRBV2 and J usage is TRBJ2-1; possible D gene TRBD1, 6 bases. Germline V gene sequence: CDR1 SNHLY, CDR2 FYNNEI. The V and J ends lost 7 bases and 11 bases respectively, with 21 bases between them. The CDR3 spans 14 residues. CDR3: CASIRGSSIVKQFF. CDR3 bases: TGTGCCAGCATTAGGGGGAGTAGCATCGTAAAGCAGTTCTTC.

The chain is built from TRBV28 and TRBJ2-7; D is perhaps TRBD1 (6 bases). Germline CDR1 MDHEN, CDR2 SYDVKM. V dropped 5 bases and J dropped 4 bases, with 18 bases sitting between them. The CDR3 runs to 15 residues. The CDR3 loop reads CASSPGGGQIYEQYF. The DNA of the CDR3 is TGTGCCAGCAGTCCTGGGGGCGGACAGATTTACGAGCAGTACTTC.

J is TRBJ1-4 and V is TRBV7-2; D perhaps matches TRBD1 (6 bases). The ends were cut back, 1 base at V and 6 bases at J, with 15 bases in the middle. The V gene's germline CDR1 is SGHTA and CDR2 FQGNSA. This CDR3 is built from 16 residues. The CDR3 coding sequence is TGTGCCAGCAGCTTAGGGATCGGGGGGCAAGATGAAAAACTGTTTTTT. Translating it yields CASSLGIGGQDEKLFF.

The rearrangement uses TRBV19 and TRBJ2-7; 8 nucleotides line up with TRBD2. Germline V gives CDR1 LNHDA, CDR2 SQIVND (reference sequence). The CDR3 contains 18 residues. V gave up 6 bases and J gave up 4 bases; unmatched junction bases: 20. In nucleotides, the CDR3 is TGTGCCAGTAGAAAAGCAGGGTTCACTAGCGGTTGGGCATACGAGCAGTACTTC. Amino acids: CASRKAGFTSGWAYEQYF.